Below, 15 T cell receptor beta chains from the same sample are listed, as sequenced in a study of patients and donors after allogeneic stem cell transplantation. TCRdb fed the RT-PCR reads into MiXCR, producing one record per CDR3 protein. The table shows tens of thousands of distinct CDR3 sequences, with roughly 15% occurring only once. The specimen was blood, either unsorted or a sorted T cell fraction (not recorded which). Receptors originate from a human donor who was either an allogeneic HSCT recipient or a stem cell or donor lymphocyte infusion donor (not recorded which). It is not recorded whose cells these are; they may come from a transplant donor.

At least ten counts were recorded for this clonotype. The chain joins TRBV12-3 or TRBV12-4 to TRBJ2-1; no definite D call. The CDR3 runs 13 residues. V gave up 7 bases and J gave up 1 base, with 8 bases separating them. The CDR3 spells CASTLDSYNEQFF. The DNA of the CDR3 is TGTGCCAGCACCTTAGATTCCTACAATGAGCAGTTCTTC.

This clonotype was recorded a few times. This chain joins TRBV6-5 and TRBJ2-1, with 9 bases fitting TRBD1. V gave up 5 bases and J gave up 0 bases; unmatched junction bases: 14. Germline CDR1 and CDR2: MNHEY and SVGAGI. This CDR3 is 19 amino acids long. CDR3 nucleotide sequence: TGTGCCAGCAGTACGGACAGGGGCCGGAGCATCTCCTCCTACAATGAGCAGTTCTTC. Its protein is CASSTDRGRSISSYNEQFF.

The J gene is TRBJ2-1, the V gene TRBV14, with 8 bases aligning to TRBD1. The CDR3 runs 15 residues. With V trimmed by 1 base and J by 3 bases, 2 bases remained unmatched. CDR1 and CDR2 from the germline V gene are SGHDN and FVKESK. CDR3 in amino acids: CASSQAGTGYNEQFF. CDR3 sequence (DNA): TGTGCCAGCAGCCAAGCCGGGACAGGCTACAATGAGCAGTTCTTC.

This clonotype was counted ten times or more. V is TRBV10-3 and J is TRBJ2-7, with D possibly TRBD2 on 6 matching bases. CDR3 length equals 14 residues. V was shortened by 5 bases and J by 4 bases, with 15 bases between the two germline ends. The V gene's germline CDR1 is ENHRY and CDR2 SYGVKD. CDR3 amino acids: CAISPGPEGYEQYF. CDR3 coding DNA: TGTGCCATCAGTCCCGGACCGGAGGGGTACGAGCAGTACTTC.

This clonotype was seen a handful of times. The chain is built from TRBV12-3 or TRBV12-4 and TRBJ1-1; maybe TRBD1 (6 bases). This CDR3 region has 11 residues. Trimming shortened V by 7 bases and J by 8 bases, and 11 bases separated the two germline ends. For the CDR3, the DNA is TGTGCCAGCACAAAGACAGGAGAAGCTTTCTTT. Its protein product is CASTKTGEAFF.

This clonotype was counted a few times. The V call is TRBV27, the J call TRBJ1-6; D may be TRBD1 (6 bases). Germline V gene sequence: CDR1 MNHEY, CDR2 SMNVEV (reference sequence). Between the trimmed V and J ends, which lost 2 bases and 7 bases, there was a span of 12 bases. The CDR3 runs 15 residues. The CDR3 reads CASSLDRPRNSPLHF. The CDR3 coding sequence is TGTGCCAGCAGTTTAGACAGGCCGAGGAATTCACCCCTCCACTTT.

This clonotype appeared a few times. DNA for the CDR3: TGCAGTGCTAGTGGGTTTAGTGGGACCACCTCCTACAATGAGCAGTTCTTC. Translated, it gives CSASGFSGTTSYNEQFF. The chain couples TRBV20-1 to TRBJ2-1, with D perhaps given as TRBD1 or TRBD2 (5 bases each). CDR3 length: 17 amino acids. Between the trimmed V and J ends, which lost 3 bases and 0 bases, there was a span of 18 bases. Germline V CDR1 and CDR2: DFQATT, SNEGSKA (reference sequence).

The CDR3 DNA reads TGTGCCAGCAGTTTAGCTGGACAGTTCCAAGAGACCCAGTACTTC. Its protein product is CASSLAGQFQETQYF. The chain uses TRBV27 and TRBJ2-5, with D perhaps TRBD1 (6 bases). Germline lookup yields CDR1 MNHEY and CDR2 SMNVEV (reference sequence). The CDR3 contains 15 residues. With 2 bases removed from V and 1 base from J, the gap between germline ends came to 11 bases.

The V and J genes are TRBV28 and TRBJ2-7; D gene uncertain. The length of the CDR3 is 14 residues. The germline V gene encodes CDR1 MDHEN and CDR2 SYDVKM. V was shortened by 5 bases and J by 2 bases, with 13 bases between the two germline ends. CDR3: CASSLVWQTYEQYF. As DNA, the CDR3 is TGTGCCAGCAGTCTCGTTTGGCAAACCTACGAGCAGTACTTC.

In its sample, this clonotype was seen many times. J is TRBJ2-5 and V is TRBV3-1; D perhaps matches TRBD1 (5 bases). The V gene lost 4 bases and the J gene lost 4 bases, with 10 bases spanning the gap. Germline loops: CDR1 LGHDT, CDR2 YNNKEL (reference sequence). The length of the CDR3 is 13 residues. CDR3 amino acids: CASSPDISETQYF. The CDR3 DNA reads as TGTGCCAGCAGCCCGGACATTTCAGAGACCCAGTACTTC.

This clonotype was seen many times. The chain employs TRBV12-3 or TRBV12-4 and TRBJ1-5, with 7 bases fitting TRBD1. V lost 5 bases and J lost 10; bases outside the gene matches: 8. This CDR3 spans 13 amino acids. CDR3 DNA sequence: TGTGCCAGCAGTCCGACAGGGTCTGGCCCCCAGCATTTT. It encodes CASSPTGSGPQHF.

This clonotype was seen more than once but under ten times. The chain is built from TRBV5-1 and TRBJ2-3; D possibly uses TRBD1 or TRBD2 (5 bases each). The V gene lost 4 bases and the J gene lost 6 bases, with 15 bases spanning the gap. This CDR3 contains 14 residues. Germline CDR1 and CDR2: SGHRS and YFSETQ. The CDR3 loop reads CASSLGTSGDTQYF. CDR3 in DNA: TGCGCCAGCAGCCTCGGGACCTCTGGGGATACGCAGTATTTT.

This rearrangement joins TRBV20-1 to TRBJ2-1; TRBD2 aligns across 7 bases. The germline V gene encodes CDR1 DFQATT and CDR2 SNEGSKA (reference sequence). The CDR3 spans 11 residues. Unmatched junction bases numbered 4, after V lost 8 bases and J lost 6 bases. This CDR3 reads CSRSGANEQFF. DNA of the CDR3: TGCAGTCGGAGCGGGGCCAATGAGCAGTTCTTC.

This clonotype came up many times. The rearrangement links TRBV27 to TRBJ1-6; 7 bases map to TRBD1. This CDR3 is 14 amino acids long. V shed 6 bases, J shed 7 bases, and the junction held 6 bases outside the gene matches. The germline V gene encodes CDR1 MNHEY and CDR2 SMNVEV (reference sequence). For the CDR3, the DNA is TGTGCCAGCAGAACGGGGGACAGCAATTCACCCCTCCACTTT. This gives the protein CASRTGDSNSPLHF.

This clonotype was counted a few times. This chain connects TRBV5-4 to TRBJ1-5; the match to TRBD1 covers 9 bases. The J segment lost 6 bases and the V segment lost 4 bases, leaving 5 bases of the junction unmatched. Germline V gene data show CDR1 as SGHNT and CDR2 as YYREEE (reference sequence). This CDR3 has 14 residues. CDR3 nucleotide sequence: TGTGCCAGCAGCATACAGGGGGCTGGTCAGCCCCAGCATTTT. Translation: CASSIQGAGQPQHF.